The rows below give T cell receptor beta chains drawn from one sample of a study of CD8+ T cells in alopecia areata. Sequencing was performed with immunoSEQ multiplex PCR; in TCRdb, only in-frame clones are kept and a portion is missing. The sample includes 65,000 to 75,000 clones, around 29% seen only once; the top ten take about 15%. The input for sequencing was CD8+ T cells sorted from blood, taken at week 4, from a patient treated with tofacitinib. These receptors were obtained from a human donor with alopecia areata. Both conserved end residues are part of each CDR3. The D gene is left open where the match is weak. Size is stated for part of the rows, as once, few or many counts, or as a class when the clone is expanded.

V gene	J gene	D gene	clone size	CDR3 DNA	CDR3 protein
TRBV27	TRBJ2-5	TRBD1	-	TGTGCCAGCAGTATGGACAGGGCAGCGGAGACCCAGTACTTC	CASSMDRAAETQYF
TRBV30	TRBJ2-1	-	-	TGTGCCTGGAGTGTGGTGGGAAATGAGCAGTTCTTC	CAWSVVGNEQFF
TRBV7-9	TRBJ2-3	TRBD1	-	TGTGCCAGCAGCCACAGGGCAACAGGGGGTTCAGATACGCAGTATTTT	CASSHRATGGSDTQYF
TRBV7-9	TRBJ2-2	TRBD2	-	TGTGCCAGCAGCTTAGTGGAGCGGGAGTGGACCGGGGAGCTGTTTTTT	CASSLVEREWTGELFF
TRBV30	TRBJ2-7	-	-	TGTGCCTGGAGTTCAGGTAGCTCCTACGAGCAGTACTTC	CAWSSGSSYEQYF
TRBV4-1	TRBJ1-1	-	-	TGCGCCAGCAGCCAAGGGGGCGCAACCACTGAAGCTTTCTTT	CASSQGGATTEAFF
TRBV4-3	TRBJ2-5	TRBD2	-	TGCGCCAGCAGCTCTACTAGCGGGGCTCACCAAGAGACCCAGTACTTC	CASSSTSGAHQETQYF
TRBV10-3	TRBJ2-3	-	few	TGTGCCATCAGGGGCAGGGATACGCAGTATTTT	CAIRGRDTQYF
TRBV29-1	TRBJ2-7	-	few	TGCAGCGGTCAAGTGGTCGAGCAGTACTTC	CSGQVVEQYF
TRBV18	TRBJ2-6	-	-	TGTGCCAGCTCACCCCCCACAGGCTCTGGGGCCAACGTCCTGACTTTC	CASSPPTGSGANVLTF
TRBV29-1	TRBJ1-1	-	few	TGCAGCGTTGATACTGAAGCTTTCTTT	CSVDTEAFF
TRBV29-1	TRBJ2-1	-	-	TGCAGCGTTGAGGAGGTCTCCTACAATGAGCAGTTCTTC	CSVEEVSYNEQFF
TRBV30	TRBJ1-5	-	few	TGTGCCTGGAGTGTTACCGGGGAGGGCCAGCCCCAGCATTTT	CAWSVTGEGQPQHF
TRBV30	TRBJ2-7	-	few	TGTGCCTATAAAGGGGGTGTCGAGCAGTACTTC	CAYKGGVEQYF
TRBV7-2	TRBJ2-7	-	-	TGTGCCAGCAGCCCCCTCGGGCAGGGTTTCCACGAGCAGTACTTC	CASSPLGQGFHEQYF
TRBV30	TRBJ1-1	-	-	TGTGCCGGGGGTCCCCCGGCAACTGAAGCTTTCTTT	CAGGPPATEAFF
TRBV29-1	TRBJ2-7	TRBD2	-	TGCAGCGTTGTCGGACTAGCTGCCGAGCAGTACTTC	CSVVGLAAEQYF
TRBV27	TRBJ2-5	-	few	TGTGCCAGCAGTTTATTGGACGGCCTAGAGACCCAGTACTTC	CASSLLDGLETQYF
TRBV7-9	TRBJ1-4	TRBD1	few	TGTGCCAGCAGCCCGCGACAGGGAGAGGCGACTAATGAAAAACTGTTTTTT	CASSPRQGEATNEKLFF
TRBV29-1	TRBJ2-2	TRBD1	-	TGCAGCGGGGCACAGGGGGGCGCCGGGGAGCTGTTTTTT	CSGAQGGAGELFF
TRBV7-2	TRBJ2-7	-	-	TGTGCCAGCAGCTCCGACATAGTTCTGTACGAGCAGTACTTC	CASSSDIVLYEQYF
TRBV27	TRBJ2-7	-	few	TGTGCCAGCAGTGAAGGGGCAACCTACGAGCAGTACTTC	CASSEGATYEQYF
TRBV5-4	TRBJ2-5	-	-	TGTGCCAGCAGCTTGAGGTTCCCAGAGACCCAGTACTTC	CASSLRFPETQYF
TRBV14	TRBJ1-1	-	few	TGTGCCAGCAGCCAAGTCCCAGGGATACACACTGAAGCTTTCTTT	CASSQVPGIHTEAFF
TRBV4-1	TRBJ1-1	-	few	TGCGCCAGCAGCCTCCGACATGATTCCATGAACACTGAAGCTTTCTTT	CASSLRHDSMNTEAFF
TRBV5-6	TRBJ2-7	-	many	TGTGCCAGCAGCTTTCAAGCGGATTCCTACGAGCAGTACTTC	CASSFQADSYEQYF
TRBV29-1	TRBJ1-2	-	-	TGCAGCGTGGTACAGGGCAACGGGGGCTACACCTTC	CSVVQGNGGYTF
TRBV30	TRBJ2-3	TRBD1	few	TGTGCCTGGAGTGTTACAGGGGGCCGATCAGATACGCAGTATTTT	CAWSVTGGRSDTQYF
TRBV29-1	TRBJ2-2	TRBD2	-	TGCAGCGTTGGAGCGGGAGGGAAGAACACCGGGGAGCTGTTTTTT	CSVGAGGKNTGELFF
TRBV30	TRBJ1-1	-	few	TGTGCCTGGAGTGCGGGGAGCACTGAAGCTTTCTTT	CAWSAGSTEAFF
TRBV29-1	TRBJ1-2	-	-	TGCAGCGTACTTCTTGGGTACGGCTACACCTTC	CSVLLGYGYTF
TRBV30	TRBJ1-1	-	few	TGTGCCTGGAGTTCGGGGGGGCGGACTGAAGCTTTCTTT	CAWSSGGRTEAFF
TRBV5-1	TRBJ2-5	-	-	TGCGCCAGCAGCTTGGTCGGTAGCGGACAAGAGACCCAGTACTTC	CASSLVGSGQETQYF
TRBV7-9	TRBJ1-2	TRBD1	-	TGTGCCAGCAGCCTGGGACAGAGGAGCTACACCTTC	CASSLGQRSYTF
TRBV29-1	TRBJ1-4	TRBD1	once	TGCAGCGTGGCGATGTGGGACAGGGGATTGCAGGGTGAAAAACTGTTTTTT	CSVAMWDRGLQGEKLFF
TRBV6-1	TRBJ2-7	TRBD1	few	TGTGCCAGCACCTCTACAGGGGCCGAGCAGTACTTC	CASTSTGAEQYF
TRBV13	TRBJ2-7	-	many	TGTGCCAGCAGCTTAGCGGCGTTCTACGAGCAGTACTTC	CASSLAAFYEQYF
TRBV29-1	TRBJ2-5	-	few	TGCAGCGTTGAATTCAGTCAAGAGACCCAGTACTTC	CSVEFSQETQYF
TRBV28	TRBJ1-1	-	many	TGTGCCAGCAGTTTGCTGGGGGACACTGAAGCTTTCTTT	CASSLLGDTEAFF